Below, 7 T cell receptor beta chains from the same sample are listed, as sequenced in a study of CD8+ T cells in alopecia areata. Treatment described: oral pan-JAK inhibitor, 5-10 mg twice daily. Following extraction, RNA underwent reverse transcription to cDNA, which served as the sequencing template. Sequenced by immunoSEQ multiplex PCR; TCRdb stores in-frame clones only, minus some. In the table there are some 80,000 clones, around 61% of which are singletons. Sequences were derived from CD8+ T cells sorted from blood, sampled at week 24, from a patient treated with tofacitinib. The receptors here all came from a human donor with alopecia areata.

This clone appeared a few times. V is TRBV5-8 and J is TRBJ1-2, with D perhaps TRBD1 (6 bases). The length of the CDR3 is 17 residues. Trimming stripped 1 base from V and 3 bases from J, with 19 bases between. Germline V gene data show CDR1 as SGHTS and CDR2 as YDEGEE. The CDR3 spells CASSLSQRGRGDYGYTF. CDR3 sequence (DNA): TGTGCCAGCAGCTTGTCCCAACGGGGGCGCGGGGACTATGGCTACACCTTC.

The V call is TRBV29-1, the J call TRBJ2-1, with D perhaps assigned TRBD1 or TRBD2 (5 bases each). V was cut by 8 bases and J by 7 bases, with 21 bases left in between. The CDR3 is 14 residues long. Germline CDR1 SQVTM, CDR2 ANQGSEA. The CDR3 DNA sequence: TGCAGCACTGCCTCGGGACGGCTTGTAAATGAGCAGTTCTTC. Amino acid sequence: CSTASGRLVNEQFF.

CDR3 sequence reads: CASNTSPVSGGYTF. The CDR3 DNA reads TGTGCCAGCAACACCAGCCCGGTGTCTGGTGGCTACACCTTC. The V gene is TRBV9, the J gene TRBJ1-2, with D hard to call. There are 14 residues in the CDR3. V was trimmed by 6 bases and J by 7 bases, leaving 19 bases between them. Germline lookup yields CDR1 SGDLS and CDR2 YYNGEE.

By sample share, this clone is medium-sized. The chain uses TRBV5-1 and TRBJ2-1; no reliable D call. CDR3 size: 14 residues. With 4 bases removed from V and 5 bases from J, the gap between germline ends came to 13 bases. Germline V gene sequence: CDR1 SGHRS, CDR2 YFSETQ. The CDR3 DNA reads TGCGCCAGCAGCCCGTTCGGGTATGACAATGAGCAGTTCTTC. Amino acid sequence: CASSPFGYDNEQFF.

The rearrangement links TRBV9 to TRBJ2-1, with 10 bases that match TRBD2. V was pared by 3 bases and J by 3 bases, with 3 bases of the junction left unmatched. The V gene's germline CDR1 is SGDLS and CDR2 YYNGEE. The CDR3 length is 15 residues. CDR3 region: CASSDRTSGYNEQFF. The CDR3 nucleotides are TGTGCCAGCAGCGACCGGACTAGCGGCTACAATGAGCAGTTCTTC.

This chain links TRBV6-5 with TRBJ1-5; D is ambiguous. V lost 0 bases to trimming and J lost 0 bases, with 9 bases between them. The CDR3 runs to 16 residues. Germline CDR1 reads MNHEY; CDR2 reads SVGAGI. CDR3 coding DNA: TGTGCCAGCAGTTACTCCGGCCAGCCTAGCAATCAGCCCCAGCATTTT. It is translated as CASSYSGQPSNQPQHF.

This chain links TRBV27 with TRBJ1-2; TRBD1 matches 7 bases. This CDR3 is 12 amino acids long. In germline, CDR1 is MNHEY, CDR2 SMNVEV (reference sequence). Trimming cost V 2 bases and J 8 bases; bases outside gene matches: 2. The CDR3, as DNA: TGTGCCAGCAGTTTAGACAGGGAAGGCTACACCTTC. It codes for CASSLDREGYTF.